This TCR beta chain was documented in a study of preoperative IRX-2 immunotherapy in early breast cancer. Germline V gene lookup returns CDR1 MNHNS and CDR2 SASEGT. The CDR3 runs 13 residues. The ends were cut back, 2 bases at V and 5 bases at J, with 9 bases in the middle. Generated by immunoSEQ multiplex PCR, the TCRdb table keeps only in-frame clones and is missing some. This sample has 25,000 to 30,000 clones, with approximately 75% found just once. The treatment here: preoperative locoregional IRX-2 cytokine immunotherapy. Preoperative locoregional IRX-2 cytokine immunotherapy was tested in the phase Ib source study.

The sequence was obtained from a human donor with breast cancer. The specimen comprised lymph node tissue, sampled after IRX-2 immunotherapy. The rearrangement links TRBV6-1 to TRBJ1-1; maybe TRBD1 (5 bases). This chain's CDR3 is CASSENGGTEAFF. CDR3 bases: TGTGCCAGCAGTGAAAACGGGGGGACTGAAGCTTTCTTT.